This TCR beta chain was retrieved from a study of blood T cell repertoires in COVID-19. Study overall: Italy, Spain and the United States were the sources of the convalescent and acute COVID-19 samples. PBMCs, B-cell-depleted T cells, or T cells were the source of the cDNA or gDNA that made up the material.

Between the trimmed V and J ends, which lost 7 bases and 1 base, there was a span of 4 bases. The V gene's germline CDR1 is SQVTM and CDR2 ANQGSEA. This CDR3 contains 11 residues. Authors' methods: Scientists estimated how many nucleated cells there were by amplifying reference gene primers. Assay used: immunoSEQ multiplex PCR; TCRdb lists only in-frame clones, some missing. V and J calls and clone size are copied from that table; D and trimming were computed from the DNA. The sample lists about 98,000 clones, 81% seen once, with around 4.4% in the top ten. This clonotype was sampled from a man in his sixties with acute or convalescent COVID-19. Source material: peripheral blood. The rearrangement uses TRBV29-1 and TRBJ2-2; D unclear. The CDR3 DNA is TGCAGCGCCAGGAACACCGGGGAGCTGTTTTTT. It specifies CSARNTGELFF.